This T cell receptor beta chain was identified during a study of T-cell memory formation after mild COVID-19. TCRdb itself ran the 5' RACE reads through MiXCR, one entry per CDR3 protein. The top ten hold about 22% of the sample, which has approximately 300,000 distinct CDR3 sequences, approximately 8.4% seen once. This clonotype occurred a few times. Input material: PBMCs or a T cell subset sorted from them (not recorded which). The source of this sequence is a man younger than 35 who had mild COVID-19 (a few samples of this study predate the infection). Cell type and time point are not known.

CDR3 residues: CASSPGGTSPSGETQYF. The CDR3, as DNA: TGTGCCAGCAGCCCGGGGGGGACTAGTCCCTCAGGAGAGACCCAGTACTTC. The chain combines TRBV7-9 with TRBJ2-5, with TRBD2 identical over 8 bases. V shed 5 bases, J shed 4 bases, and the junction held 15 bases outside the gene matches. Germline assignment: CDR1 SEHNR and CDR2 FQNEAQ (reference sequence). This CDR3 has 17 amino acids. Using reference TRBV7-9 and TRBJ2-5 for the parts outside the CDR3, the full variable domain is DTGVSQNPRHKITKRGQNVTFRCDPISEHNRLYWYRQTLGQGPEFLTYFQNEAQLEKSRLLSDRFSAERPKGSFSTLEIQRTEQGDSAMYLCASSPGGTSPSGETQYFGPGTRLLVL.